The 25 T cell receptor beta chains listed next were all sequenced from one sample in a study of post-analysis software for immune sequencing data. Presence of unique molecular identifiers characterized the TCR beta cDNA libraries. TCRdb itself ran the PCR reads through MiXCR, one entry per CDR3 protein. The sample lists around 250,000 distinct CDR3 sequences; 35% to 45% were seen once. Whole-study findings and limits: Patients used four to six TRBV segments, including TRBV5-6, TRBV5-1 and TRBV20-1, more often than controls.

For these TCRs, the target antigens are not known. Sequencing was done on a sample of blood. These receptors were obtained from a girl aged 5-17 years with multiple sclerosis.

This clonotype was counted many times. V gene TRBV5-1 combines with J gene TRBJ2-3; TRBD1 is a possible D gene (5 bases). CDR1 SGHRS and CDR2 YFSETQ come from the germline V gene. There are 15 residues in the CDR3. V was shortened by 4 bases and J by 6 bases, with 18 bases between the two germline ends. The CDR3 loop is CASSAEPQAPDTQYF. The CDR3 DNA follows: TGCGCCAGCAGCGCGGAGCCACAGGCCCCGGATACGCAGTATTTT.

In DNA, the CDR3 is TGTGCCAGCAGCTTAACGGGGCAGATGAACACTGAAGCTTTCTTT. It specifies CASSLTGQMNTEAFF. The chain combines TRBV7-3 with TRBJ1-1; a possible D gene is TRBD1 (5 bases). Germline values: CDR1 SGHTA, CDR2 FQGTGA. This CDR3 region has 15 residues. V shed 0 bases and J shed 0 bases, with 8 bases lying between them.

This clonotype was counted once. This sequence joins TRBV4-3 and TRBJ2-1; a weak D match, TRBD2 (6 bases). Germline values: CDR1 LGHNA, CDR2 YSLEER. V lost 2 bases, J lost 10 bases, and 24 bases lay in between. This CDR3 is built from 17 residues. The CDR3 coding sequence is TGCGCCAGCAGCCAAAGGCCGGGACTCCTATCACCCGGCGAGCAGTTCTTC. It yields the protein CASSQRPGLLSPGEQFF.

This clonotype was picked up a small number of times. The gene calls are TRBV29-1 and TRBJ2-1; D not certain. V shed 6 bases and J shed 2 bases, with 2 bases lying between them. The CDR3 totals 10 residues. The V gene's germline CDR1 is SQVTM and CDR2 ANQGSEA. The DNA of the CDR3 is TGCAGCGTAGCCTACAATGAGCAGTTCTTC. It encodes CSVAYNEQFF.

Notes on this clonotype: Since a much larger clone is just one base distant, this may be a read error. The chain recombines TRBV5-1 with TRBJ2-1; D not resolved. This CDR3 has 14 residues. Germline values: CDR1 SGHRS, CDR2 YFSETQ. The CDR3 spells CANSLDHSYNEQFF. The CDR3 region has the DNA TGCGCCAACAGCTTGGACCACTCCTACAATGAGCAGTTCTTC.

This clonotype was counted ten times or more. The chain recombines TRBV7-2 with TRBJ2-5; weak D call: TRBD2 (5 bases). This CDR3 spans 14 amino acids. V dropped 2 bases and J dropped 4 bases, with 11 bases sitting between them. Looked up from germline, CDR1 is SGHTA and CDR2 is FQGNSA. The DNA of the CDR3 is TGTGCCAGCAGCTTATACGAAGGAGGAGAGACCCAGTACTTC. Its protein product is CASSLYEGGETQYF.

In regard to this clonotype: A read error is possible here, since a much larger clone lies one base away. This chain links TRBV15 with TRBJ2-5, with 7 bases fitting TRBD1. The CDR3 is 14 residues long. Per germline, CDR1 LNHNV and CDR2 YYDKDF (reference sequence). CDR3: CATSRGQGREIQYF. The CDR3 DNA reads TGTGCCACCAGCAGAGGACAGGGAAGGGAGATCCAGTACTTC.

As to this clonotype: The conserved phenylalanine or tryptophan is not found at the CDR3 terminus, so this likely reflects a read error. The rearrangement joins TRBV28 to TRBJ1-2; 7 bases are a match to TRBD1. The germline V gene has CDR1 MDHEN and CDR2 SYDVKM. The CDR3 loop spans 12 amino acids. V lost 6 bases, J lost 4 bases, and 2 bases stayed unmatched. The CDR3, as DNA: TGTGCCAGCAGGGGGACAGTCTATGGCTACACCTCC. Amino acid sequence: CASRGTVYGYTS.

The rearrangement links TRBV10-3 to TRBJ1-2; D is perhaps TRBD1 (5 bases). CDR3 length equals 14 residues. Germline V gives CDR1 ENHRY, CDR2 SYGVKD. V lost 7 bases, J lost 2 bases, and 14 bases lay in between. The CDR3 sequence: CAITMGLRNYGYTF. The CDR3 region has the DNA TGTGCCATCACCATGGGACTGAGAAACTATGGCTACACCTTC.

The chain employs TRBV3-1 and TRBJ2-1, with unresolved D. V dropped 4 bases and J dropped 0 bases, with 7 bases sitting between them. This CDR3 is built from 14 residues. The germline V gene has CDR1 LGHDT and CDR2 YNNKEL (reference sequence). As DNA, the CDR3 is TGTGCCAGCAGCCCGCCTGACTCCTACAATGAGCAGTTCTTC. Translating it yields CASSPPDSYNEQFF.

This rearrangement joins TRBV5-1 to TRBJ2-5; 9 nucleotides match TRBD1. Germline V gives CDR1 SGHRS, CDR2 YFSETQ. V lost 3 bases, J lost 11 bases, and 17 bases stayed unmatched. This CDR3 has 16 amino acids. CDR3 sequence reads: CASSSRQGGPYNEQYF. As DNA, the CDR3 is TGCGCCAGCAGCTCCCGACAGGGGGGACCCTACAATGAGCAGTACTTC.

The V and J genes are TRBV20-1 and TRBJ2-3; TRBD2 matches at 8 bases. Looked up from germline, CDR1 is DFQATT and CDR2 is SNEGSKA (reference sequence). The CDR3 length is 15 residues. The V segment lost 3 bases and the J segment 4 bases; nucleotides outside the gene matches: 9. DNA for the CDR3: TGCAGTGCTAGGATGGCAGCGGGAGATTCAGATACGCAGTATTTT. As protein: CSARMAAGDSDTQYF.

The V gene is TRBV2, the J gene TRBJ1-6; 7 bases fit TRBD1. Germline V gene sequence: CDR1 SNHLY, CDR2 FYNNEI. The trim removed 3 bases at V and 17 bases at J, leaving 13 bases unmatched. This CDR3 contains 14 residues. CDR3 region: CASSDSGQLIRFHF. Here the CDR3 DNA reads TGTGCCAGCAGTGACTCGGGACAGCTGATTCGCTTCCACTTT.

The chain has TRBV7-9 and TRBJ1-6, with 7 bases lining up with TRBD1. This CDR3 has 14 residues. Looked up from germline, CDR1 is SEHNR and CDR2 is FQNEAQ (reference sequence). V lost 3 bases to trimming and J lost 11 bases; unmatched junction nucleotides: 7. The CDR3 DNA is TGTGCCAGCAGCTTCCCTCCGGGACAGACACCCCTCCACTTT. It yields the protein CASSFPPGQTPLHF.

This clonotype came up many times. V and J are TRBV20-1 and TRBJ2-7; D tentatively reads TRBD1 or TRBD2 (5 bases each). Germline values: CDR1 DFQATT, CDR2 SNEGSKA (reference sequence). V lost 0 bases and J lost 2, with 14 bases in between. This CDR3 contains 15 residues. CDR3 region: CSARDVGRGPYEQYF. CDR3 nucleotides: TGCAGTGCTAGAGATGTAGGACGGGGACCCTACGAGCAGTACTTC.

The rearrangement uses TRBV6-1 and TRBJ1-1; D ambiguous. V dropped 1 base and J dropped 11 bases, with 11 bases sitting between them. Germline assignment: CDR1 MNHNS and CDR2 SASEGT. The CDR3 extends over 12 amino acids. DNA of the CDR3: TGTGCCAGCAGTGAAGAGCTTCCGGAGGCTTTCTTT. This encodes CASSEELPEAFF.

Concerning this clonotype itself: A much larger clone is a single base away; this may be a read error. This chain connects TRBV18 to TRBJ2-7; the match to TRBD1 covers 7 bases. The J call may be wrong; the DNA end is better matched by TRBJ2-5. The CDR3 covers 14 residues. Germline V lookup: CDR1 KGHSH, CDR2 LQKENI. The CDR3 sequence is CASSPGTDGETQYF. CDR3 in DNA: TGTGCCAGCTCACCCGGGACAGATGGAGAGACCCAGTACTTC.

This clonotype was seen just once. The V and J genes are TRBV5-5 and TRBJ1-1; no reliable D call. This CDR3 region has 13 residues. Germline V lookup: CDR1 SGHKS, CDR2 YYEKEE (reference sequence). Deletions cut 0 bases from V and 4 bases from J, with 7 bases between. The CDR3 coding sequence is TGTGCCAGCAGCTTGGACAGCCGCACTGAAGCTTTCTTT. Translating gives CASSLDSRTEAFF.

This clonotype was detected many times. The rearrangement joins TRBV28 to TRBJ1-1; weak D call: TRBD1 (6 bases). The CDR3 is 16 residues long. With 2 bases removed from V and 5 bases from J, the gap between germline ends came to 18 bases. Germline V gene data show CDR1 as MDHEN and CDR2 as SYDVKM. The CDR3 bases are TGTGCCAGCAGTTTAGAGCCCGGGGCAGGGGATACTGAAGCTTTCTTT. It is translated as CASSLEPGAGDTEAFF.

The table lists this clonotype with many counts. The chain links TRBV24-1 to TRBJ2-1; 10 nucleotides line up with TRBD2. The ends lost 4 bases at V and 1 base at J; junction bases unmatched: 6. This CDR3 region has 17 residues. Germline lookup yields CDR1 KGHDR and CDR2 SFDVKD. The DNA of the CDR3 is TGTGCCACCAGTGACCCCACTAGCGGGACTTCCTACAATGAGCAGTTCTTC. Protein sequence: CATSDPTSGTSYNEQFF.

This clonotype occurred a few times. Here the CDR3 reads CASSSQRMNTEAFF. The CDR3 DNA is TGTGCCAGCAGTTCACAGAGGATGAACACTGAAGCTTTCTTT. The chain joins TRBV12-3 or TRBV12-4 to TRBJ1-1; no clear D gene. V shed 4 bases and J shed 0 bases, with 9 bases lying between them. The CDR3 contains 14 residues.

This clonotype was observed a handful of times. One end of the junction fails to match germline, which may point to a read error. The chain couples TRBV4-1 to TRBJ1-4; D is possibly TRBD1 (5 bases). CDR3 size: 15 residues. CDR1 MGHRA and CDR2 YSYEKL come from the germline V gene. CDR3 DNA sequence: TGCGTCAGCAGCCAATTTTTAAGGGGCGGCGAAAAACTGTTTTTT. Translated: CVSSQFLRGGEKLFF.

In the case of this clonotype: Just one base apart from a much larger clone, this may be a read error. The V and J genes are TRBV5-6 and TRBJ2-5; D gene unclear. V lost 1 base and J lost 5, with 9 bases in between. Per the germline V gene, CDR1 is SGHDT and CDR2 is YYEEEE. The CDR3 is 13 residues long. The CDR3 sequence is CASSLPGGETQYF. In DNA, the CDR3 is TGTGCCAGCAGCTTGCCAGGCGGCGAGACCCAGTACTTC.

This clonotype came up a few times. This chain's CDR3 is CATSGGQAVADTQYF. The CDR3 DNA is TGTGCCACCAGCGGCGGACAGGCGGTGGCCGATACGCAGTATTTT. The rearrangement links TRBV15 to TRBJ2-3, with 7 bases lining up with TRBD1. The CDR3 length is 15 residues. Germline values: CDR1 LNHNV, CDR2 YYDKDF (reference sequence). V was pared by 5 bases and J by 6 bases, with 11 bases of the junction left unmatched.

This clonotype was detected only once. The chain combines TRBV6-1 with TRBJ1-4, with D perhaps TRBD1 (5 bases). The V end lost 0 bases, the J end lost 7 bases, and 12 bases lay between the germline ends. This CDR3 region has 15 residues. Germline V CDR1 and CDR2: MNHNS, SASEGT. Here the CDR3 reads CASSEAIREREKLFF. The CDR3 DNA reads TGTGCCAGCAGTGAAGCGATCAGGGAACGTGAAAAACTGTTTTTT.